One and the same sample provided the 24 T cell receptor beta chains below, sequenced in a study of T cell responses to AZD1222 COVID-19 vaccine. Assay used: immunoSEQ multiplex PCR; TCRdb lists only in-frame clones, some missing. The table lists 95,000 to 100,000 clones, about 86% of them singletons. The sequences come from peripheral blood, collected on day 0 of AZD1222 vaccination. These receptors came from an adult in good health.

This chain uses TRBV3-1 (or the pseudogene TRBV3-2) with TRBJ1-1; TRBD1 might be the D (5 bases). V was shortened by 1 base and J by 8 bases, with 14 bases between the two germline ends. The CDR3 consists of 14 residues. Per the germline V gene, CDR1 is LGHDT and CDR2 is YNNKEL (reference sequence). CDR3 bases: TGTGCCAGCAGCCAAGTCGGGGGAGTAGGGGAAGCTTTCTTT. This gives the protein CASSQVGGVGEAFF.

The rearrangement links TRBV30 to TRBJ2-7; D is unresolved. Germline V gene data show CDR1 as GTSNPN and CDR2 as SVGIG (reference sequence). The CDR3 covers 14 residues. The V gene lost 4 bases and the J gene lost 4 bases, with 17 bases spanning the gap. This chain's CDR3 is CAWNNGQIEYEQYF. As DNA, the CDR3 is TGTGCCTGGAACAATGGGCAGATAGAGTACGAGCAGTACTTC.

The chain is built from TRBV7-2 and TRBJ1-5; 7 nucleotides align to TRBD1. After removal of 5 bases from V and 6 bases from J, the junction contained 10 bases not matched to a gene. The CDR3 contains 15 residues. From germline, CDR1 is SGHTA and CDR2 FQGNSA. Here the CDR3 reads CASSPRQGVGQPQHF. The DNA of the CDR3 is TGTGCCAGCAGCCCCCGACAGGGAGTGGGTCAGCCCCAGCATTTT.

The chain carries TRBV7-2 and TRBJ2-1, with D unclear. The CDR3 extends over 14 amino acids. Germline V CDR1 and CDR2: SGHTA, FQGNSA. Trimming took off 5 bases at V and 2 bases at J, with 10 bases between the two ends. The CDR3 region is CASSVWRTYNEQFF. The CDR3 DNA is TGTGCCAGCAGCGTGTGGCGAACCTACAATGAGCAGTTCTTC. The full variable domain, with the rest looked up from reference TRBV7-2 and TRBJ2-1, is GAGVSQSPSNKVTEKGKDVELRCDPISGHTALYWYRQSLGQGLEFLIYFQGNSAPDKSGLPSDRFSAERTGGSVSTLTIQRTQQEDSAVYLCASSVWRTYNEQFFGPGTRLTVL.

The chain has TRBV7-2 and TRBJ1-6; no reliable D call. Between the trimmed V and J ends, which lost 2 bases and 9 bases, there was a span of 5 bases. CDR1 and CDR2 from the germline V gene are SGHTA and FQGNSA. CDR3 length: 12 amino acids. The CDR3 DNA reads TGTGCCAGCAGCTTAATGAGTTCACCCCTCCACTTT. It yields the protein CASSLMSSPLHF.

The V call is TRBV27, the J call TRBJ1-5; 8 bases line up with TRBD1. The germline gives CDR1 MNHEY, CDR2 SMNVEV (reference sequence). The length of the CDR3 is 14 residues. V trimming: 4 bases; J trimming: 7 bases; junction bases outside the gene matches: 6. In nucleotides, the CDR3 is TGTGCCAGCAGTTCCGGACAGGGTGGACAGCCCCAGCATTTT. Its translation is CASSSGQGGQPQHF.

In this sample, this clone turned up a few times. The gene calls are TRBV6-1 and TRBJ1-1; 7 positions agree with TRBD1. Germline CDR1 is MNHNS and CDR2 is SASEGT. This CDR3 is 14 amino acids long. With 5 bases clipped from V and 5 bases from J, the junction kept 8 bases outside the gene matches. The CDR3 DNA reads as TGTGCCAGCAGTCACGACAGGGCCGGGACTGAAGCTTTCTTT. Protein sequence: CASSHDRAGTEAFF.

V usage is TRBV21-1 and J usage is TRBJ1-5. TRBV21-1 is given as a pseudogene. The CDR3 is 11 amino acids. For the CDR3, the DNA is TGTGCCAGCAGCGGGGGTCAGCCCCAGCATTTT. Translated: CASSGGQPQHF.

This clone has a single count. The rearrangement uses TRBV6-2 or TRBV6-3 and TRBJ1-5; D uncertain. Germline CDR1 reads MNHEY; CDR2 reads SVGEGT. Trimming pared 6 bases from V and 1 base from J, leaving 4 bases between. The CDR3 runs to 12 residues. This CDR3 is CASSDSNQPQHF. The CDR3 DNA reads as TGTGCCAGCAGCGACAGCAATCAGCCCCAGCATTTT.

This chain uses TRBV4-3 with TRBJ2-1; no clear D gene. The CDR3 covers 14 residues. V lost 3 bases, J lost 9 bases, and 15 bases lay in between. Per germline, CDR1 LGHNA and CDR2 YSLEER. The CDR3 DNA is TGCGCCAGCAGCCACGATGGTGAGAGTCCTGAGCAGTTCTTC. Its protein is CASSHDGESPEQFF.

V and J are TRBV28 and TRBJ1-1, with no clear D. Germline CDR1 and CDR2: MDHEN and SYDVKM. The CDR3 is made up of 11 amino acids. V was cut by 5 bases and J by 6 bases, with 7 bases left in between. DNA of the CDR3: TGTGCCAGCAGTCGGTATCCTGAAGCTTTCTTT. Protein sequence: CASSRYPEAFF.

CDR3 coding DNA: TGTGCCAGCAGTTTTGTGGGACAGTCTAATGAAAAACTGTTTTTT. Its translation is CASSFVGQSNEKLFF. The chain employs TRBV28 and TRBJ1-4; 7 positions agree with TRBD1. Germline V gene data show CDR1 as MDHEN and CDR2 as SYDVKM. The length of the CDR3 is 15 residues. Losses at the gene ends were 3 bases for V and 3 bases for J; bases not matched to a gene: 4.

V usage is TRBV28 and J usage is TRBJ2-7; 7 nucleotides line up with TRBD1. The CDR3 loop spans 15 amino acids. V shed 3 bases and J 5 bases; nucleotides not matched to a gene: 10. Per the germline V gene, CDR1 is MDHEN and CDR2 is SYDVKM. The CDR3 sequence is CASSFPRDSFDEQYF. In nucleotides, the CDR3 is TGTGCCAGCAGTTTCCCCCGGGACAGTTTTGACGAGCAGTACTTC.

This chain connects TRBV7-9 to TRBJ1-5; no reliable D call. In germline, CDR1 is SEHNR, CDR2 FQNEAQ (reference sequence). The CDR3 is made up of 14 amino acids. The V end was cut by 5 bases, the J end by 0 bases, with 8 bases between. The CDR3 loop is CASSHSISNQPQHF. CDR3 nucleotide sequence: TGTGCCAGCAGCCACAGTATTAGCAATCAGCCCCAGCATTTT.

The chain joins TRBV6-5 to TRBJ1-4; D might be TRBD1 (5 bases). The germline V and J ends were trimmed by 0 bases and 8 bases, with 16 bases remaining between them. CDR3 size: 16 residues. Germline CDR1 reads MNHEY; CDR2 reads SVGAGI. The CDR3 DNA reads TGTGCCAGCAGTTACTCGGGGCAGGGTTCGTGGGAAAAACTGTTTTTT. Residues: CASSYSGQGSWEKLFF.

The gene calls are TRBV5-1 and TRBJ1-4; D unclear. V lost 4 bases, J lost 5 bases, and 15 bases lay in between. Germline lookup yields CDR1 SGHRS and CDR2 YFSETQ. The length of the CDR3 is 15 residues. The CDR3 nucleotides read TGCGCCAGCAGCCCCGCGGGATCGGAGAATGAAAAACTGTTTTTT. Its protein product is CASSPAGSENEKLFF.

The chain joins TRBV10-2 to TRBJ2-7, with D perhaps matching TRBD1 or TRBD2 (6 bases each). CDR3 length: 17 residues. The V gene lost 8 bases and the J gene lost 5 bases, with 28 bases spanning the gap. Germline CDR1 WSHSY, CDR2 SAAADI. CDR3 nucleotide sequence: TGCGCCAGCGAAGGAGGGGGAGCGGAGGGGCCCGGGGACGAGCAGTACTTC. Amino acids: CASEGGGAEGPGDEQYF.

The rearrangement links TRBV21-1 to TRBJ1-1. TRBV21-1 is a pseudogene segment. This CDR3 is built from 15 residues. CDR3 protein: CASILRGWGNTEAFF. The DNA of the CDR3 is TGTGCCAGCATCCTCAGAGGATGGGGGAACACTGAAGCTTTCTTT.

The chain couples TRBV19 to TRBJ1-1; D is perhaps TRBD1 (5 bases). Germline values: CDR1 LNHDA, CDR2 SQIVND (reference sequence). V was pared by 6 bases and J by 4 bases, with 15 bases between. CDR3 size: 14 residues. The CDR3 DNA reads as TGTGCCAGTAGGTCGGACAACCTTTTCACTGAAGCTTTCTTT. It specifies CASRSDNLFTEAFF. The whole variable domain, filled in from reference TRBV19 and TRBJ1-1, reads DGGITQSPKYLFRKEGQNVTLSCEQNLNHDAMYWYRQDPGQGLRLIYYSQIVNDFQKGDIAEGYSVSREKKESFPLTVTSAQKNPTAFYLCASRSDNLFTEAFFGQGTRLTVV.

The chain recombines TRBV19 with TRBJ1-5; weak D call: TRBD1 (5 bases). The CDR3 loop spans 14 amino acids. Trimming removed 8 bases at V and 6 bases at J, with 17 bases between. Germline V gives CDR1 LNHDA, CDR2 SQIVND (reference sequence). The CDR3 bases are TGTGCCAGTGGGGCCGGGACGGGGGGTCAGCCCCAGCATTTT. Translating it yields CASGAGTGGQPQHF. The full variable domain, completed using reference TRBV19 and TRBJ1-5, is DGGITQSPKYLFRKEGQNVTLSCEQNLNHDAMYWYRQDPGQGLRLIYYSQIVNDFQKGDIAEGYSVSREKKESFPLTVTSAQKNPTAFYLCASGAGTGGQPQHFGDGTRLSIL.

V usage is TRBV13 and J usage is TRBJ2-2; 9 bases match TRBD2. With 1 base clipped from V and 0 bases from J, the junction kept 9 bases outside the gene matches. The CDR3 has 19 residues. Germline assignment: CDR1 PRHDT and CDR2 FYEKMQ (reference sequence). CDR3 sequence (DNA): TGTGCCAGCAGCTTAGCCCTCGGAGCGGGAGGCGCGAACACCGGGGAGCTGTTTTTT. It encodes CASSLALGAGGANTGELFF.

The rearrangement links TRBV19 to TRBJ1-1; no definite D call. Germline-derived CDR1 and CDR2 are LNHDA and SQIVND (reference sequence). Trimming removed 4 bases at V and 1 base at J, with 10 bases between. The CDR3 loop spans 14 amino acids. CDR3 residues: CASSKRRANTEAFF. CDR3 DNA sequence: TGTGCCAGTAGTAAGAGGAGGGCGAACACTGAAGCTTTCTTT.

V is TRBV28 and J is TRBJ2-3; no firm D call. This CDR3 is built from 16 residues. Trimming removed 2 bases at V and 2 bases at J, with 14 bases between. CDR1 and CDR2 from the germline V gene are MDHEN and SYDVKM. In DNA, the CDR3 is TGTGCCAGCAGTTTAGTGGATAGGGCTACCACAGATACGCAGTATTTT. Its translation: CASSLVDRATTDTQYF.

The chain has TRBV7-2 and TRBJ2-1; TRBD2 agrees at 10 bases. The CDR3 sequence is 15 residues long. Germline-derived CDR1 and CDR2 are SGHTA and FQGNSA. Trimming cost V 5 bases and J 5 bases; bases outside gene matches: 6. The CDR3 is CASSRSGRNDNEQFF. CDR3 bases: TGTGCCAGCAGCCGTAGCGGGAGGAATGACAATGAGCAGTTCTTC. Filled out from reference TRBV7-2 and TRBJ2-1, the complete variable domain reads GAGVSQSPSNKVTEKGKDVELRCDPISGHTALYWYRQSLGQGLEFLIYFQGNSAPDKSGLPSDRFSAERTGGSVSTLTIQRTQQEDSAVYLCASSRSGRNDNEQFFGPGTRLTVL.